Here is one TCR beta chain with its context. This sample stems from a study of blood T cell repertoires in COVID-19. Study as a whole: Nucleic acid was either cDNA or gDNA, and it came from T cells, B-cell-depleted T cells, or PBMCs.

Grouping used clinical history reported by participants in a survey and questionnaire. The CDR3 has 15 residues. Germline CDR1 MNHEY, CDR2 SVGAGI. V gave up 4 bases and J gave up 3 bases; unmatched junction bases: 8. The assay was immunoSEQ multiplex PCR, and TCRdb's table has in-frame clones only and misses some. The table has approximately 310,000 clones, less than 85% seen once. Sequencing was performed on PBMCs or T cells enriched from blood (not recorded which). The rearrangement uses TRBV6-5 and TRBJ2-7; 8 nucleotides line up with TRBD2. The TCR sequence derives from a woman in her thirties who had been exposed to COVID-19. The CDR3 protein is CASSSGLAGLYEQYF. The CDR3 coding sequence is TGTGCCAGCAGTTCCGGACTAGCCGGACTCTACGAGCAGTACTTC.